This T cell receptor beta chain emerged from a study of blood T cell repertoires in COVID-19. Study at large: T cells, B-cell-depleted T cells, or PBMCs supplied cDNA or gDNA.

Under the authors' procedure: Scientists estimated how many nucleated cells there were by amplifying reference gene primers. Some clones are missing from TCRdb's copy, which holds only in-frame ones; the method was immunoSEQ multiplex PCR. The V and J calls and clone size are taken from that table; D and trimming were inferred from the DNA. This sample has roughly 200,000 clones, with about 87% found just once. The sample holds a few counts of this clone. This CDR3 has 13 residues. Per germline, CDR1 SQVTM and CDR2 ANQGSEA. V was cut by 5 bases and J by 2 bases, with 12 bases left in between. The study drew participants aged roughly 18 to 89 years from about two dozen US areas.

The chain is built from TRBV29-1 and TRBJ1-2; D is unresolved. This clonotype was sampled from a woman younger than 45 who had recovered from COVID-19. What was sequenced was PBMCs or T cells enriched from blood (not recorded which). The CDR3 bases are TGCAGCGTTTTTGGGGAGAGCAACTATGGCTACACCTTC. This codes for CSVFGESNYGYTF.